This TCR beta chain was sequenced during a study of T cells in Graves' hyperthyroidism and ophthalmopathy. This clonotype appeared a few times. What it binds is unknown. The length of the CDR3 is 14 residues. Germline values: CDR1 SGHKS, CDR2 YYEKEE (reference sequence). RNA transcripts provided the source from which TCR beta CDR3 regions were amplified. TCR CDR3 regions were first amplified by RT-PCR with HTBI primers. TCRdb used MiXCR to reprocess the multiplex PCR reads, holding one entry per CDR3 protein. The sample contains 210,000 or so distinct CDR3 sequences, approximately 17% of which appear only once. Findings of the study overall: Ophthalmopathy was identified by the model a median approximately 6.9 months ahead of onset.

Diagnostic decisions used clinical symptoms, serum thyroxine and TRAb, thyroid ultrasound and orbital computed tomography. V usage is TRBV5-5 and J usage is TRBJ2-3; 7 bases are shared with TRBD2. The specimen sequenced was blood. This clonotype was obtained from a man aged 45 to 65 with Graves' hyperthyroidism. The chain's CDR3 is CSGSLLAFKDTQYF. DNA of the CDR3: TGTTCCGGCAGCTTACTAGCGTTCAAAGATACGCAGTATTTT.